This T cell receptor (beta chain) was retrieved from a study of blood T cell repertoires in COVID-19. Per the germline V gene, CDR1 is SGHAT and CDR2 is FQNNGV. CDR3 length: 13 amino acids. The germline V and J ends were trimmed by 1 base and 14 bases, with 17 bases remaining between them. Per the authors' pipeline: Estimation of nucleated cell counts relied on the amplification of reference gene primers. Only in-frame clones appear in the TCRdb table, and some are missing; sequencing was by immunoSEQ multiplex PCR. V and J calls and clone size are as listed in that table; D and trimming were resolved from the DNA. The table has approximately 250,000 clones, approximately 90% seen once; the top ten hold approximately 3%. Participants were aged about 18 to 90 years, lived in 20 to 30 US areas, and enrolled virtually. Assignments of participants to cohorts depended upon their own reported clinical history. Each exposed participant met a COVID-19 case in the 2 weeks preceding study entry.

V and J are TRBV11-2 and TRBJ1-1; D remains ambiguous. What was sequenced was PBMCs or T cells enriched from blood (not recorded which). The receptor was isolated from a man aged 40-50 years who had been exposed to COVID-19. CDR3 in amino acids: CASSLVADTATFF. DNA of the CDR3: TGTGCCAGCAGCTTAGTGGCTGACACGGCAACCTTCTTT.